This T cell receptor (beta chain) was obtained from a study of T cell responses to AZD1222 COVID-19 vaccine. The study, taken as a whole, reports: Baseline testing showed seropositivity in only a handful of AZD1222 recipients.

Investigators merged groups given second doses at roughly 4 or roughly 12 weeks. With regard to this clone: Its antigen is as yet unknown.

Libraries were prepared by immunoSEQ multiplex PCR; TCRdb keeps only in-frame clonotypes and omits some of them. The sample has about 73,000 clones; 85% to 90% are singletons. Germline V CDR1 and CDR2: SGHTA, FQGTGA. The CDR3 is made up of 13 amino acids. V gave up 3 bases and J gave up 3 bases, with 6 bases separating them. This chain connects TRBV7-3 to TRBJ1-5, with D unclear. Sequencing used peripheral blood, obtained 28 days after the second AZD1222 dose. This clonotype was sampled from an adult who received the AZD1222 COVID-19 vaccine. The CDR3 DNA reads as TGTGCCAGCAGCTTTGGAGTCAATCAGCCCCAGCATTTT. Protein sequence: CASSFGVNQPQHF.